These 20 T cell receptor beta chains were all obtained from the same sample, sequenced in a study of control samples from healthy donors and cancer patients. Using immunoSEQ multiplex PCR, the repertoire was profiled, and TCRdb retains in-frame clones only, with some absent. The sample lists approximately 50,000 clones; about 90% were seen once. The specimen was PBMCs. The source of these receptors is a woman aged 60-75 years with lung cancer.

This clone was observed once. The chain employs TRBV10-3 and TRBJ1-3; no reliable D call. In germline, CDR1 is ENHRY, CDR2 SYGVKD. This CDR3 contains 14 residues. Trimming took 0 bases from V and 1 from J, leaving 4 bases between them. As DNA, the CDR3 is TGTGCCATCAGTGAGTCGGGTTCTGGAAACACCATATATTTT. Protein product: CAISESGSGNTIYF.

The rearrangement joins TRBV4-2 to TRBJ2-3; TRBD2 matches 7 bases. J was trimmed by 2 bases and V by 3 bases; bases with no gene match: 14. The CDR3 covers 18 residues. In germline, CDR1 is LGHNA, CDR2 YNFKEQ. CDR3 nucleotides: TGTGCCAGCAGCCACGACGCACCCGGACTAGGCATCACAGATACGCAGTATTTT. Translation gives CASSHDAPGLGITDTQYF.

J is TRBJ2-5 and V is TRBV3-1 (or the pseudogene TRBV3-2); TRBD2 aligns across 11 bases. The CDR3 totals 17 residues. From germline, CDR1 is LGHDT and CDR2 YNNKEL (reference sequence). The junction had 5 bases not matched to a gene; V was cut back by 1 base and J by 1 base. This chain's CDR3 is CASSQGNSGGAQETQYF. The CDR3 nucleotides are TGTGCCAGCAGCCAAGGAAATAGCGGGGGGGCCCAAGAGACCCAGTACTTC.

In this sample, this clone turned up once. The chain couples TRBV18 to TRBJ1-2; 8 nucleotides align to TRBD1. The J segment lost 8 bases and the V segment lost 3 bases, leaving 2 bases of the junction unmatched. CDR3 length: 12 amino acids. The V gene's germline CDR1 is KGHSH and CDR2 LQKENI. CDR3 residues: CASSPGQEGYTF. The CDR3 DNA sequence: TGTGCCAGCTCACCGGGACAGGAGGGCTACACCTTC.

This sequence joins TRBV6-5 and TRBJ2-2, with D unresolved. Germline V gene lookup returns CDR1 MNHEY and CDR2 SVGAGI. The CDR3 sequence is 11 residues long. Trimming removed 7 bases from V and 5 bases from J, with 5 bases in between. As DNA, the CDR3 is TGTGCCAGCATCCGAACCGGGGAGCTGTTTTTT. Translation gives CASIRTGELFF.

V and J are TRBV19 and TRBJ2-3; 9 bases agree with TRBD1. The germline V gene has CDR1 LNHDA and CDR2 SQIVND (reference sequence). V dropped 6 bases and J dropped 5; count of bases not matched to a gene: 9. This CDR3 contains 15 residues. CDR3 nucleotide sequence: TGTGCCAGTAGCCGGGGGGACAGGGATATAGATACGCAGTATTTT. This encodes CASSRGDRDIDTQYF.

The rearrangement uses TRBV7-3 and TRBJ2-1, with 9 bases matching TRBD2. Germline loops: CDR1 SGHTA, CDR2 FQGTGA. V was clipped by 0 bases and J by 3 bases; unmatched bases: 3. This CDR3 region has 16 residues. CDR3 DNA sequence: TGTGCCAGCAGCTTAACCCGGACTAGCGTCTACAATGAGCAGTTCTTC. It translates to CASSLTRTSVYNEQFF.

The chain couples TRBV7-2 to TRBJ2-7, with 10 bases fitting TRBD1. The germline V gene has CDR1 SGHTA and CDR2 FQGNSA. J lost 0 bases, V lost 5 bases, and 4 bases had no gene match. The CDR3 runs 15 residues. In DNA form, the CDR3 reads TGTGCCAGCAGCCAAAGGACAGGGGGCTCCTACGAGCAGTACTTC. The encoded protein is CASSQRTGGSYEQYF.

The chain couples TRBV7-9 to TRBJ2-7, with D possibly TRBD1 on 6 matching bases. V lost 2 bases to trimming and J lost 4 bases, with 12 bases between them. Germline loops: CDR1 SEHNR, CDR2 FQNEAQ (reference sequence). This CDR3 has 14 residues. The CDR3 protein is CASSLYRDTYEQYF. In nucleotides, the CDR3 is TGTGCCAGCAGCTTATACAGGGATACTTACGAGCAGTACTTC.

The chain is built from TRBV14 and TRBJ2-1; D unresolved. This CDR3 is 13 amino acids long. Between the trimmed V and J ends, which lost 4 bases and 5 bases, there was a span of 9 bases. Looked up from germline, CDR1 is SGHDN and CDR2 is FVKESK. CDR3 sequence: CASSRPTDNEQFF. CDR3 DNA: TGTGCCAGCAGCCGACCGACCGACAATGAGCAGTTCTTC. The complete variable domain, with remaining parts taken from reference TRBV14 and TRBJ2-1, reads EAGVTQFPSHSVIEKGQTVTLRCDPISGHDNLYWYRRVMGKEIKFLLHFVKESKQDESGMPNNRFLAERTGGTYSTLKVQPAELEDSGVYFCASSRPTDNEQFFGPGTRLTVL.

The CDR3: CASHLTGSGEQYF. CDR3 bases: TGTGCCAGCCACCTTACAGGGTCCGGCGAGCAGTACTTC. This chain links TRBV6-5 with TRBJ2-7; D may be TRBD1 (6 bases). This CDR3 is built from 13 residues. Germline V lookup: CDR1 MNHEY, CDR2 SVGAGI. Trimming removed 8 bases from V and 6 bases from J, with 17 bases in between.

The DNA of the CDR3 is TGTGCCAGTAGCGGGAGACCGGGACGAAAATCGGACACCATATATTTT. As protein: CASSGRPGRKSDTIYF. V gene TRBV19 combines with J gene TRBJ1-3; D is possibly TRBD1 (5 bases). The CDR3 runs to 16 residues. V lost 6 bases and J lost 8, with 23 bases in between. Germline V gives CDR1 LNHDA, CDR2 SQIVND (reference sequence).

CDR3 sequence (DNA): TGTGCCAGCAGTTTCTATAGACTGGGGGGGCTTGAAAAACTGTTTTTT. It codes for CASSFYRLGGLEKLFF. This rearrangement joins TRBV28 to TRBJ1-4, with TRBD1 as a possible D gene (6 bases). The CDR3 totals 16 residues. V lost 3 bases to trimming and J lost 7 bases, with 18 bases between them. The V gene's germline CDR1 is MDHEN and CDR2 SYDVKM.

The V gene is TRBV3-1 (or the pseudogene TRBV3-2), the J gene TRBJ2-3; D not resolved. Trimming took 0 bases from V and 2 from J, leaving 9 bases between them. Looked up from germline, CDR1 is LGHDT and CDR2 is YNNKEL (reference sequence). The CDR3 is 15 residues long. The CDR3 DNA reads TGTGCCAGCAGCCAAGACCCCATTATCACAGATACGCAGTATTTT. This codes for CASSQDPIITDTQYF.

This clone was seen a handful of times. The J gene is TRBJ2-1, the V gene TRBV5-1; 10 nucleotides align to TRBD1. CDR3 length equals 18 residues. The V and J ends lost 4 bases and 8 bases, in that order; junction bases with no gene match: 18. Germline CDR1 SGHRS, CDR2 YFSETQ. The CDR3 protein is CASSPKPLGTGEGDEQFF. The CDR3 DNA reads TGCGCCAGCAGCCCAAAGCCCTTGGGGACAGGGGAAGGGGATGAGCAGTTCTTC.

This clone was observed once. The chain recombines TRBV7-9 with TRBJ2-2, with TRBD1 as a possible D gene (6 bases). The V gene lost 3 bases and the J gene lost 4 bases, with 12 bases spanning the gap. This CDR3 is built from 15 residues. Germline assignment: CDR1 SEHNR and CDR2 FQNEAQ (reference sequence). CDR3 nucleotides: TGTGCCAGCAGCTTCCGGGACATAGGCACCGGGGAGCTGTTTTTT. It translates to CASSFRDIGTGELFF.

This clone appeared a few times. The CDR3 protein is CASSIQGAHGEAFF. The CDR3 DNA is TGTGCCAGTAGTATACAGGGGGCGCACGGTGAAGCTTTCTTT. V gene TRBV19 combines with J gene TRBJ1-1, with 8 bases fitting TRBD1. Losses at the gene ends were 2 bases for V and 7 bases for J; bases not matched to a gene: 6. Germline V gene sequence: CDR1 LNHDA, CDR2 SQIVND (reference sequence). This CDR3 has 14 residues.

This sequence joins TRBV11-3 and TRBJ2-1; D is possibly TRBD1 or TRBD2 (5 bases each). Trimming took off 3 bases at V and 8 bases at J, with 11 bases between the two ends. CDR1 is SGHNT, CDR2 YENEEA, per germline. This CDR3 is built from 13 residues. The CDR3 nucleotides read TGTGCCAGCAGCTTGCGCCAGGGAGATGAGCAGTTCTTC. Translating gives CASSLRQGDEQFF.

Remarks on this clone: The junction differs from germline at one of its ends, possibly a read error. The chain combines TRBV5-5 with TRBJ1-1; tentative D call: TRBD1 (6 bases). The CDR3 is made up of 14 amino acids. Per germline, CDR1 SGHKS and CDR2 YYEKEE (reference sequence). The CDR3 region has the DNA TGTGCCAGCAGCTTGGGACAGGTGAACGCTGAAGCTTTCTTT. The encoded protein is CASSLGQVNAEAFF.

The V and J genes are TRBV9 and TRBJ1-5; TRBD1 is a possible D gene (6 bases). The V end lost 0 bases, the J end lost 5 bases, and 18 bases lay between the germline ends. The CDR3 consists of 17 residues. The germline V gene has CDR1 SGDLS and CDR2 YYNGEE. CDR3: CASSVDGGGQGYQPQHF. CDR3 DNA: TGTGCCAGCAGCGTAGATGGTGGGGGGCAGGGCTATCAGCCCCAGCATTTT. Combining the CDR3 with reference TRBV9 and TRBJ1-5 gives the whole variable domain DSGVTQTPKHLITATGQRVTLRCSPRSGDLSVYWYQQSLDQGLQFLIQYYNGEERAKGNILERFSAQQFPDLHSELNLSSLELGDSALYFCASSVDGGGQGYQPQHFGDGTRLSIL.